These 17 T cell receptor beta chains share one sample of origin, sequenced in a study of PD-L1 blockade in urothelial cancer. Time point: peripheral blood 6 weeks after treatment start. The table came from immunoSEQ multiplex PCR; TCRdb's copy has only in-frame clones and leaves some out. The sample contains approximately 120,000 clones, around 88% of which appear only once. This specimen consisted of PBMCs, obtained around atezolizumab (anti-PD-L1) treatment. Receptor source: a man aged 50-60 years with urothelial cancer.

The chain recombines TRBV10-3 with TRBJ2-3; 9 nucleotides align to TRBD2. This CDR3 has 17 residues. The germline V gene has CDR1 ENHRY and CDR2 SYGVKD. With V trimmed by 4 bases and J by 1 base, 9 bases remained unmatched. CDR3 region: CAISGGEAGGGTDTQYF. As DNA, the CDR3 is TGTGCCATCAGTGGGGGCGAGGCGGGAGGGGGCACAGATACGCAGTATTTT.

Remarks on this clone: Other nucleotide sequences from this sample produce the same CDR3. The chain uses TRBV5-1 and TRBJ2-3; 14 bases are a match to TRBD2. This CDR3 has 15 amino acids. The trim removed 0 bases at V and 6 bases at J, leaving 0 bases unmatched. Germline CDR1 is SGHRS and CDR2 is YFSETQ. The CDR3 DNA reads TGCGCCAGCAGCTTGGGACTAGCGGGAGGGGATACGCAGTATTTT. As protein: CASSLGLAGGDTQYF.

This clone was counted once. This sequence joins TRBV18 and TRBJ2-2; D is perhaps TRBD2 (6 bases). This CDR3 has 17 amino acids. Germline loops: CDR1 KGHSH, CDR2 LQKENI. The V gene lost 1 base and the J gene lost 1 base, with 13 bases spanning the gap. The CDR3 DNA reads TGTGCCAGCTCACCACGCGGGAACATCCTGAACACCGGGGAGCTGTTTTTT. It encodes CASSPRGNILNTGELFF.

This sequence joins TRBV5-1 and TRBJ2-1, with 8 bases fitting TRBD2. The CDR3 runs to 15 residues. J lost 10 bases, V lost 3 bases, and 12 bases had no gene match. Germline CDR1 and CDR2: SGHRS and YFSETQ. The CDR3 protein is CASSSTGGAGGEQFF. The CDR3 coding sequence is TGCGCCAGCAGCTCCACCGGGGGGGCCGGCGGAGAGCAGTTCTTC.

This clone was counted a few times. The V gene is TRBV27, the J gene TRBJ2-1; possibly TRBD2 for D (5 bases). The germline V gene has CDR1 MNHEY and CDR2 SMNVEV (reference sequence). V lost 2 bases and J lost 7, with 9 bases in between. The CDR3 runs 13 residues. CDR3 coding DNA: TGTGCCAGCAGTTTAAGAACGGGGAATGAGCAGTTCTTC. Translation: CASSLRTGNEQFF.

This clone was recorded at least ten times. The DNA of the CDR3 is TGTGCCTGGTCAGACCAAGAGGCCTATGGCTACACCTTC. Translated, it gives CAWSDQEAYGYTF. The chain uses TRBV30 and TRBJ1-2; D is undetermined. V gave up 5 bases and J gave up 4 bases, with 14 bases separating them. CDR3 length: 13 amino acids. The germline V gene has CDR1 GTSNPN and CDR2 SVGIG (reference sequence).

The chain has TRBV10-3 and TRBJ2-4; a weak D match, TRBD2 (6 bases). CDR3 size: 19 residues. Trimming took off 0 bases at V and 4 bases at J, with 22 bases between the two ends. Germline V gene lookup returns CDR1 ENHRY and CDR2 SYGVKD. The CDR3 bases are TGTGCCATCAGTGAGTCCTTGGGGGGAAATAGTCAAGTAAAAAACATTCAGTACTTC. It encodes CAISESLGGNSQVKNIQYF.

The chain links TRBV27 to TRBJ2-1, with 15 bases matching TRBD2. This CDR3 spans 16 amino acids. Germline V gives CDR1 MNHEY, CDR2 SMNVEV (reference sequence). J gave up 7 bases and V 5 bases, and 6 bases lay outside the gene matches. DNA for the CDR3: TGTGCCAGCAGTAAAACCGGACTAGCGGGAGGGAATGAGCAGTTCTTC. Protein sequence: CASSKTGLAGGNEQFF.

Details on this clone: This is likely a read error, given that the CDR3 carries no conserved phenylalanine or tryptophan at its end. It is unclear where the CDR3 begins or ends on the DNA, so no DNA is shown, and the CDR3 is as TCRdb lists it. The chain carries TRBV11-2 and TRBJ1-4. CDR1 and CDR2 from the germline V gene are SGHAT and FQNNGV. The CDR3 spans 8 residues, counting both ends. The CDR3 is CASSVIYL.

V and J are TRBV7-3 and TRBJ2-2; 7 nucleotides line up with TRBD2. V trimming: 2 bases; J trimming: 5 bases; junction bases outside the gene matches: 5. Germline assignment: CDR1 SGHTA and CDR2 FQGTGA. The CDR3 contains 15 residues. In nucleotides, the CDR3 is TGTGCCAGCAGCTTATACGGGAGGAGTACCGGGGAGCTGTTTTTT. Protein: CASSLYGRSTGELFF.

The chain links TRBV19 to TRBJ2-7, with TRBD1 matching over 10 bases. CDR3 length: 15 residues. Trimming took 6 bases from V and 3 from J; bases not matched to a gene: 8. The germline V gene encodes CDR1 LNHDA and CDR2 SQIVND (reference sequence). CDR3 protein: CASRTPRDRGYEQYF. CDR3 coding DNA: TGTGCCAGTAGGACCCCTCGGGACAGGGGCTACGAGCAGTACTTC.

V gene TRBV2 combines with J gene TRBJ1-5, with 8 nucleotides matching TRBD1. The CDR3 extends over 14 amino acids. V lost 6 bases, J lost 3 bases, and 4 bases stayed unmatched. CDR1 is SNHLY, CDR2 FYNNEI, per germline. The CDR3 DNA reads TGTGCCAGCAGCCCGGACAGGGTCAATCAGCCCCAGCATTTT. It specifies CASSPDRVNQPQHF.

The chain recombines TRBV7-6 with TRBJ2-7, with TRBD2 as a possible D gene (6 bases). CDR1 is SGHVS and CDR2 is FNYEAQ in the germline V gene. V gave up 1 base and J gave up 3 bases, with 13 bases separating them. The CDR3 spans 15 residues. Here the CDR3 reads CASSLGYGSNYEQYF. The DNA of the CDR3 is TGTGCCAGCAGCTTAGGATACGGGAGTAACTACGAGCAGTACTTC.

The chain is built from TRBV19 and TRBJ2-1, with TRBD2 matching 15 bases. The CDR3 is 19 residues long. Trimming cost V 0 bases and J 0 bases; bases outside gene matches: 3. In germline, CDR1 is LNHDA, CDR2 SQIVND (reference sequence). CDR3 coding DNA: TGTGCCAGTAGTATAGAAGGACTAGCGGGAGGGACCTCCTACAATGAGCAGTTCTTC. This translates into CASSIEGLAGGTSYNEQFF. Using reference TRBV19 and TRBJ2-1 for the parts outside the CDR3, the full variable domain is DGGITQSPKYLFRKEGQNVTLSCEQNLNHDAMYWYRQDPGQGLRLIYYSQIVNDFQKGDIAEGYSVSREKKESFPLTVTSAQKNPTAFYLCASSIEGLAGGTSYNEQFFGPGTRLTVL.

V is TRBV6-6 and J is TRBJ2-1; D is uncertain. Trimming removed 0 bases from V and 3 bases from J, with 6 bases in between. This CDR3 is 14 amino acids long. CDR1 is MNHNY, CDR2 SVGAGI, per germline (reference sequence). The CDR3 here is CASSYSVHYNEQFF. In nucleotides, the CDR3 is TGTGCCAGCAGTTACTCTGTCCACTACAATGAGCAGTTCTTC.

This clone occurred a few times. A read error may account for a junction end that differs from germline. Other DNA sequences in the sample encode the same CDR3. This rearrangement joins TRBV7-7 to TRBJ2-7; tentatively, D is TRBD2 (6 bases). This CDR3 is 14 amino acids long. The germline V gene encodes CDR1 SSHAT and CDR2 FNYEAQ (reference sequence). The DNA for the CDR3 is TGTGCTAGCAGCCCTGACGGGAGCTCCTACGAGCAGTACTTC. Encoded protein: CASSPDGSSYEQYF.

This clone was seen a handful of times. This chain links TRBV7-6 with TRBJ2-1; TRBD2 agrees at 10 bases. This CDR3 has 16 residues. The ends lost 5 bases at V and 1 base at J; junction bases unmatched: 5. Germline V gene sequence: CDR1 SGHVS, CDR2 FNYEAQ. This chain's CDR3 is CASSPLLAGSYNEQFF. The CDR3 nucleotides are TGTGCCAGCAGCCCCCTACTAGCGGGGTCCTACAATGAGCAGTTCTTC.